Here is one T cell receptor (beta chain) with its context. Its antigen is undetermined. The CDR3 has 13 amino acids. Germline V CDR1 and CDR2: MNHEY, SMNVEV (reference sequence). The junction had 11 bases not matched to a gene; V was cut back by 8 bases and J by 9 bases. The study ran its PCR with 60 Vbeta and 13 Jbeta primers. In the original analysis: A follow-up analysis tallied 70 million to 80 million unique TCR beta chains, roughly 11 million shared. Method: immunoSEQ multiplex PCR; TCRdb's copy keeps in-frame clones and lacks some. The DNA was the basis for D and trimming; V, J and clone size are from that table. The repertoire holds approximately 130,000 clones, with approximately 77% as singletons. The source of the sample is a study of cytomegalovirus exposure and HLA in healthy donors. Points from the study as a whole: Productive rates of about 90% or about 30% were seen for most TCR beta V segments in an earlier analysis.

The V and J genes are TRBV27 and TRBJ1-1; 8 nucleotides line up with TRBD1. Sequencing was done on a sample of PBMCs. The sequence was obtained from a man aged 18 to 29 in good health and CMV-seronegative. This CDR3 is CASLPGTGRKAFF. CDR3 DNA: TGTGCCAGCCTTCCTGGGACAGGAAGGAAAGCTTTCTTT.